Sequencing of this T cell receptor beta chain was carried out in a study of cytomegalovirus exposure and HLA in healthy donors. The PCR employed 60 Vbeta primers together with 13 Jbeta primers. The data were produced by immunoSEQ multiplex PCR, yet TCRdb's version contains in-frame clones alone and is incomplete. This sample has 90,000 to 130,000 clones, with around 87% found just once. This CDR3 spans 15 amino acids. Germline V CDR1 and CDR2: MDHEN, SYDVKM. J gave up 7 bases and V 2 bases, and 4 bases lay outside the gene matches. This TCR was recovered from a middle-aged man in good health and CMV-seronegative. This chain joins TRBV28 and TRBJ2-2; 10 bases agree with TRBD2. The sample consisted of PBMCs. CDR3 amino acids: CASSLQRGGYGELFF. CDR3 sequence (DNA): TGTGCCAGCAGTTTACAGCGGGGGGGCTACGGGGAGCTGTTTTTT.